This entry concerns a single T cell receptor (beta chain). The data derive from a study of regulatory T cells in long-lasting Graves disease. Through Arm-PCR of CDR3 regions and iRepertoire HTBI primers, TCR beta libraries were built. Each CDR3 protein gets one entry after TCRdb re-called the multiplex PCR reads with MiXCR. The sample has 600,000 to 800,000 distinct CDR3 sequences, 25% to 35% seen once. The time point here: persistent/refractory GD, antithyroid drugs over 5 years with positive TRAb. The TCR library was prepared using RNA isolated from PBMCs. Germline-derived CDR1 and CDR2 are MNHNS and SASEGT. The CDR3 is made up of 14 amino acids. Losses at the gene ends were 8 bases for V and 3 bases for J; bases not matched to a gene: 7.

The input for sequencing was peripheral blood mononuclear cells (PBMCs), taken when the disease was refractory, from a patient treated with antithyroid drugs. This sequence joins TRBV6-1 and TRBJ1-5, with 7 bases matching TRBD1. This clonotype was sampled from a female donor with Graves disease. CDR3 in DNA: TGTGCCAGCGGGGTGACAGGGACCAATCAGCCCCAGCATTTT. Its protein is CASGVTGTNQPQHF.